Below, 27 T cell receptor beta chains from the same sample are listed, as sequenced in a study of cytomegalovirus exposure and HLA in healthy donors. Using immunoSEQ multiplex PCR, the repertoire was profiled, and TCRdb retains in-frame clones only, with some absent. The sample records more than 45,000 clones, roughly nine tenths being singletons. Sequencing input: PBMCs. Source of these receptors: a woman between 25 and 40 years old in good health and CMV-seronegative.

This clone is a singleton in its sample. The genes are TRBV5-4 and TRBJ2-7; TRBD2 matches 8 bases. The length of the CDR3 is 17 residues. CDR1 is SGHNT and CDR2 is YYREEE in the germline V gene (reference sequence). The junction had 13 bases not matched to a gene; V was cut back by 0 bases and J by 5 bases. The CDR3 sequence is CASSLAFSGSRANEQYF. DNA for the CDR3: TGTGCCAGCAGCTTGGCTTTCAGCGGGAGTAGGGCAAACGAGCAGTACTTC. The whole variable domain, filled in from reference TRBV5-4 and TRBJ2-7, reads ETGVTQSPTHLIKTRGQQVTLRCSSQSGHNTVSWYQQALGQGPQFIFQYYREEENGRGNFPPRFSGLQFPNYSSELNVNALELDDSALYLCASSLAFSGSRANEQYFGPGTRLTVT.

J is TRBJ2-5 and V is TRBV7-6; 8 nucleotides agree with TRBD2. V shed 4 bases, J shed 10 bases, and the junction held 11 bases outside the gene matches. The CDR3 has 14 residues. Germline CDR1 is SGHVS and CDR2 is FNYEAQ. The CDR3 DNA reads TGTGCCAGCAGCTCAACTCGGAGCGGGAGCGGCCAGTACTTC. Translating gives CASSSTRSGSGQYF.

The V and J genes are TRBV14 and TRBJ2-1; 7 positions match TRBD1. This CDR3 comprises 16 residues. Trimming removed 1 base from V and 2 bases from J; junction bases left unmatched: 5. Germline V gives CDR1 SGHDN, CDR2 FVKESK. CDR3 DNA: TGTGCCAGCAGCCAAGTTGGTGGGACAGCCTACAATGAGCAGTTCTTC. This gives the protein CASSQVGGTAYNEQFF.

The V and J genes are TRBV19 and TRBJ2-7, with 8 positions matching TRBD2. CDR1 is LNHDA and CDR2 is SQIVND in the germline V gene (reference sequence). The V segment lost 6 bases and the J segment 11 bases; nucleotides outside the gene matches: 6. This CDR3 has 11 amino acids. The CDR3 nucleotides are TGTGCCAGTAGGTCCCCGGGACTAGAGTACTTC. This sequence encodes CASRSPGLEYF.

The rearrangement uses TRBV9 and TRBJ2-7; tentatively, D is TRBD2 (7 bases). Trimming took off 0 bases at V and 2 bases at J, with 12 bases between the two ends. The CDR3 runs 15 residues. CDR1 is SGDLS and CDR2 is YYNGEE in the germline V gene. CDR3 bases: TGTGCCAGCAGCGTAGAATGGGGGGGCCCCTACGAGCAGTACTTC. This encodes CASSVEWGGPYEQYF.

This sequence joins TRBV6-1 and TRBJ2-7, with D perhaps TRBD2 (6 bases). The germline gives CDR1 MNHNS, CDR2 SASEGT. V lost 5 bases and J 3 bases, leaving 20 bases between the germline ends. The CDR3 sequence is 16 residues long. Here the CDR3 reads CASSQELRGAYYEQYF. The CDR3, as DNA: TGTGCCAGCAGTCAAGAGCTCCGCGGGGCCTACTACGAGCAGTACTTC.

This clone was counted a single time. The V call is TRBV6-1, the J call TRBJ1-2, with 7 bases identical to TRBD1. The V and J ends lost 4 bases and 5 bases, in that order; junction bases with no gene match: 10. The CDR3 spans 15 residues. Germline loops: CDR1 MNHNS, CDR2 SASEGT. The DNA for the CDR3 is TGTGCCAGCAGTGGCCCCACAGGGGAGCGGTATGGCTACACCTTC. Residues: CASSGPTGERYGYTF.

The chain couples TRBV7-2 to TRBJ2-7; D uncertain. V shed 1 base and J shed 6 bases, with 7 bases lying between them. In germline, CDR1 is SGHTA, CDR2 FQGNSA. The CDR3 totals 12 residues. The CDR3, as DNA: TGTGCCAGCAGCTTAGACTTCGGCGAGCAGTACTTC. It codes for CASSLDFGEQYF.

This clone was counted a single time. The V gene is TRBV13, the J gene TRBJ2-2; 11 bases line up with TRBD2. The CDR3 covers 17 residues. Trimming removed 5 bases from V and 7 bases from J; junction bases left unmatched: 12. CDR1 is PRHDT, CDR2 FYEKMQ, per germline (reference sequence). The chain's CDR3 is CASSLNTLAGVGGELFF. The CDR3 nucleotides are TGTGCCAGCAGCCTAAATACACTAGCGGGAGTTGGCGGGGAGCTGTTTTTT. Full variable domain (rest looked up from reference TRBV13 and TRBJ2-2): AAGVIQSPRHLIKEKRETATLKCYPIPRHDTVYWYQQGPGQDPQFLISFYEKMQSDKGSIPDRFSAQQFSDYHSELNMSSLELGDSALYFCASSLNTLAGVGGELFFGEGSRLTVL.

The rearrangement links TRBV4-2 to TRBJ2-1; TRBD2 matches 9 bases. Germline V gene lookup returns CDR1 LGHNA and CDR2 YNFKEQ. This CDR3 contains 17 residues. Trimming took 1 base from V and 7 from J; bases not matched to a gene: 11. Written as DNA, the CDR3 is TGTGCCAGCAGCCAAGCGATGAGACTAGCGGATTTAAATGAGCAGTTCTTC. Translation gives CASSQAMRLADLNEQFF.

Turning to this clone: The junction differs from germline at one of its ends, possibly a read error. J is TRBJ2-5 and V is TRBV7-7, with D maybe TRBD1 (6 bases). Germline CDR1 SSHAT, CDR2 FNYEAQ (reference sequence). The CDR3 is made up of 15 amino acids. As DNA, the CDR3 is TGTGCTAGCAGCCCACGGACAGCTCATCAGGAGACCCAGTACTTC. Its translation: CASSPRTAHQETQYF.

This clone was recorded once. The CDR3 DNA follows: TGTGCCACCAGCCGGGGACAGGGGACAGAGACCCAGTACTTC. It yields the protein CATSRGQGTETQYF. The chain couples TRBV15 to TRBJ2-5, with 10 bases identical to TRBD1. The CDR3 contains 14 residues. In germline, CDR1 is LNHNV, CDR2 YYDKDF (reference sequence). With V trimmed by 5 bases and J by 4 bases, 4 bases remained unmatched.

This clone was counted once. CDR3 nucleotides: TGTGCCAGCAGCCAGGGGGCGGGGAAACTGTTTTTT. It is translated as CASSQGAGKLFF. V is TRBV7-9 and J is TRBJ1-4; 8 bases fit TRBD1. The germline CDR1 and CDR2 sequences are SEHNR and FQNEAQ (reference sequence). The ends lost 5 bases at V and 11 bases at J; junction bases unmatched: 4. The CDR3 is 12 residues long.

This chain links TRBV28 with TRBJ1-3, with 10 nucleotides matching TRBD1. CDR1 and CDR2 (germline): MDHEN, SYDVKM. The CDR3 covers 17 residues. V gave up 5 bases and J gave up 8 bases; unmatched junction bases: 15. The CDR3 coding sequence is TGTGCCAGCAGTGCCGCTAGCAGGGACAGGGGCGGGCACACCATATATTTT. Translating it yields CASSAASRDRGGHTIYF.

The sample holds a few counts of this clone. The chain uses TRBV6-6 and TRBJ1-5; D is perhaps TRBD1 (5 bases). V shed 5 bases and J shed 7 bases, with 12 bases lying between them. Germline-derived CDR1 and CDR2 are MNHNY and SVGAGI (reference sequence). CDR3 size: 13 residues. As DNA, the CDR3 is TGTGCCAGCAGTGGCCCACAGGTGCAGCCCCAGCATTTT. It yields the protein CASSGPQVQPQHF.

The gene calls are TRBV18 and TRBJ2-5, with TRBD1 as a possible D gene (5 bases). Germline-derived CDR1 and CDR2 are KGHSH and LQKENI. The ends were cut back, 0 bases at V and 5 bases at J, with 13 bases in the middle. This CDR3 is 15 amino acids long. The CDR3 reads CASSPPGLEGETQYF. The CDR3 nucleotides read TGTGCCAGCTCACCACCGGGGCTAGAAGGCGAGACCCAGTACTTC.

The chain has TRBV28 and TRBJ1-5; maybe TRBD1 (5 bases). Per the germline V gene, CDR1 is MDHEN and CDR2 is SYDVKM. Trimming pared 2 bases from V and 6 bases from J, leaving 8 bases between. The CDR3 consists of 13 residues. The CDR3 loop is CASSLDRGQPQHF. DNA for the CDR3: TGTGCCAGCAGTTTAGATAGGGGTCAGCCCCAGCATTTT.

This chain joins TRBV11-2 and TRBJ1-4; TRBD1 matches at 7 bases. CDR1 is SGHAT and CDR2 is FQNNGV in the germline V gene. The ends lost 6 bases at V and 9 bases at J; junction bases unmatched: 10. The CDR3 loop spans 14 amino acids. The CDR3 nucleotides are TGTGCCAGCAGAATAGACAGGGAGCGCAAAAAACTGTTTTTT. It specifies CASRIDRERKKLFF.

The DNA for the CDR3 is TGTGCCAGCAGCTTAGTGGGGCAGAACACTGAAGCTTTCTTT. Translation gives CASSLVGQNTEAFF. The chain has TRBV11-2 and TRBJ1-1; D is perhaps TRBD1 (5 bases). Per germline, CDR1 SGHAT and CDR2 FQNNGV. Trimming took 1 base from V and 1 from J, leaving 7 bases between them. The CDR3 is made up of 14 amino acids.

The chain links TRBV7-3 to TRBJ2-3; D might be TRBD2 (5 bases). The V end lost 0 bases, the J end lost 5 bases, and 9 bases lay between the germline ends. Germline loops: CDR1 SGHTA, CDR2 FQGTGA. The CDR3 is made up of 14 amino acids. CDR3 amino acids: CASSLTRTEDTQYF. The CDR3 DNA sequence: TGTGCCAGCAGCTTAACCCGGACTGAAGATACGCAGTATTTT.

The rearrangement uses TRBV11-1 and TRBJ2-3; D perhaps matches TRBD1 (6 bases). From germline, CDR1 is SGHAT and CDR2 FQDESV (reference sequence). The CDR3 is 15 amino acids. Trimming left V 3 bases short and J 4 bases short, with 14 bases between. CDR3 region: CASSFGIGGPDTQYF. DNA of the CDR3: TGTGCCAGCAGCTTCGGAATAGGGGGTCCAGATACGCAGTATTTT.

This sequence joins TRBV29-1 and TRBJ1-1; D is possibly TRBD1 (5 bases). This CDR3 comprises 14 residues. Trimming left V 7 bases short and J 1 base short, with 16 bases between. Germline V gene sequence: CDR1 SQVTM, CDR2 ANQGSEA. The CDR3 sequence: CSAKPTEGNTEAFF. DNA for the CDR3: TGCAGCGCAAAACCGACAGAAGGGAACACTGAAGCTTTCTTT.

The chain is built from TRBV28 and TRBJ2-1; 7 bases agree with TRBD2. The CDR3 length is 15 residues. The V segment lost 7 bases and the J segment 0 bases; nucleotides outside the gene matches: 6. CDR1 and CDR2 from the germline V gene are MDHEN and SYDVKM. The CDR3 DNA follows: TGTGCCAGCAAAATAGCGGGTAGCTCCTACAATGAGCAGTTCTTC. Translation gives CASKIAGSSYNEQFF.

This chain uses TRBV10-3 with TRBJ1-5; 7 nucleotides agree with TRBD1. The CDR3 consists of 15 residues. The germline V gene has CDR1 ENHRY and CDR2 SYGVKD. V dropped 10 bases and J dropped 0; count of bases not matched to a gene: 9. CDR3 nucleotide sequence: TGTGCCACCAGCCGACAGGGTCATAGCAATCAGCCCCAGCATTTT. Amino acids: CATSRQGHSNQPQHF.

This clone occurred once. The J gene is TRBJ2-7, the V gene TRBV19; 7 bases fit TRBD1. The V and J ends lost 4 bases and 5 bases, in that order; junction bases with no gene match: 14. Germline values: CDR1 LNHDA, CDR2 SQIVND (reference sequence). This CDR3 contains 16 residues. CDR3 in amino acids: CASSTDTGTEFNEQYF. In DNA form, the CDR3 reads TGTGCCAGTAGTACGGATACCGGGACAGAATTTAACGAGCAGTACTTC.

The gene calls are TRBV5-1 and TRBJ2-1; 13 nucleotides match TRBD2. This CDR3 region has 19 residues. V trimming: 3 bases; J trimming: 4 bases; junction bases outside the gene matches: 13. Germline V CDR1 and CDR2: SGHRS, YFSETQ. The CDR3 DNA sequence: TGCGCCAGCAGCTCCGCGCCCTTGACTAGCGGGAGGCCGTACAATGAGCAGTTCTTC. This translates into CASSSAPLTSGRPYNEQFF.

The V and J genes are TRBV9 and TRBJ1-5; a possible D gene is TRBD1 (5 bases). The CDR3 is 14 amino acids. V was cut by 0 bases and J by 8 bases, with 12 bases left in between. In germline, CDR1 is SGDLS, CDR2 YYNGEE. The CDR3 DNA sequence: TGTGCCAGCAGCGTAGTATGGGGGGGGGAGCCCCAGCATTTT. Its protein is CASSVVWGGEPQHF.